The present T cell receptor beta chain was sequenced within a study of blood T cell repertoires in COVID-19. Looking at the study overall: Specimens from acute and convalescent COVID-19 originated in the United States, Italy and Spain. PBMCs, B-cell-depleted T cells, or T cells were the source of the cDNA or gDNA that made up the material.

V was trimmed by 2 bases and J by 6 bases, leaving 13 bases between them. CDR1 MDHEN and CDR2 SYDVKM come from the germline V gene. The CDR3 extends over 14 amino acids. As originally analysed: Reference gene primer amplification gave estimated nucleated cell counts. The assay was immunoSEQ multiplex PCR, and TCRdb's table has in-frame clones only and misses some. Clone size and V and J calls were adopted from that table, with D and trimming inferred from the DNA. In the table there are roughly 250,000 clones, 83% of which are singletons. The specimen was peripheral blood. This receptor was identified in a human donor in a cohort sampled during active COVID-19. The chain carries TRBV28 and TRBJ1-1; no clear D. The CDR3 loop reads CASSLPAEGPEAFF. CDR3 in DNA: TGTGCCAGCAGTTTACCTGCAGAGGGTCCTGAAGCTTTCTTT.